This T cell receptor (beta chain) was captured in a study of T-cell memory formation after mild COVID-19. Findings and limits, study-wide: Clones shrinking between day 15 and 85 showed a balanced CD4/CD8 split, and those that grew later tilted toward CD4+.

CDR3 length equals 11 residues. The V gene lost 4 bases and the J gene lost 5 bases, with 8 bases spanning the gap. Germline V CDR1 and CDR2: DFQATT, SNEGSKA (reference sequence). In this sample, this clonotype turned up a few times. What it binds is not known. TCRdb redid the calling of the 5' RACE reads with MiXCR, one entry per CDR3 protein. The table shows about 600,000 distinct CDR3 sequences, with about 20% occurring only once. The TCR originated in an adult woman who had mild COVID-19 (a few samples of this study predate the infection). Cell type and time point are not known. The chain carries TRBV20-1 and TRBJ2-5; D call uncertain. The sample taken for sequencing was PBMCs or a T cell subset sorted from them (not recorded which). DNA for the CDR3: TGCAGTGCTACAATCCACGAGACCCAGTACTTC. Its translation is CSATIHETQYF.